This T cell receptor beta chain was captured in a study of shared clonotypes between healthy human individuals. Study findings and constraints: Sharing across four donors was highest in naive CD4 (around 5%) and lowest in memory CD8 (roughly 0.4%).

A note on this clone: Its antigen remains unknown.

Naive CD8 cells, CD45RO-negative and positively selected for CCR7, excluded terminally differentiated effector memory CD45RA+ cells. The CDR3 sequence is 13 residues long. Trimming removed 3 bases at V and 5 bases at J, with 8 bases between. Per germline, CDR1 LNHNV and CDR2 YYDKDF (reference sequence). Produced via immunoSEQ multiplex PCR; TCRdb's table is partial and in-frame only. Of approximately 2,200,000 clones in the sample, 93% were seen once. Material for sequencing was naive CD8+ T cells from PBMCs. The TCR originated in a man aged 18 to 30 in good health. Some clones in this sample may be carry-over from other donors' samples. The rearrangement uses TRBV15 and TRBJ2-1, with D unclear. The chain's CDR3 is CATSSLAHNEQFF. In DNA form, the CDR3 reads TGTGCCACCAGCAGTTTAGCCCACAATGAGCAGTTCTTC.